A single sample is the source of the 9 T cell receptor beta chains below, sequenced in a study of cytomegalovirus exposure and HLA in healthy donors. Clones were read by immunoSEQ multiplex PCR, and TCRdb kept only the in-frame ones, dropping some. The sample has tens of thousands of clones; around 95% are singletons. The sample taken for sequencing was PBMCs. The source of these receptors is a woman in her late teens or twenties in good health and CMV-seropositive.

This chain joins TRBV5-1 and TRBJ1-4; weak D call: TRBD1 (5 bases). CDR1 is SGHRS and CDR2 is YFSETQ in the germline V gene. This CDR3 has 16 residues. Trimming stripped 3 bases from V and 8 bases from J, with 20 bases between. CDR3: CASSSLGRQGGEKLFF. CDR3 DNA sequence: TGCGCCAGCAGCTCCTTAGGGCGCCAGGGAGGGGAAAAACTGTTTTTT.

The J gene is TRBJ1-1, the V gene TRBV19, with no clear D. In germline, CDR1 is LNHDA, CDR2 SQIVND (reference sequence). V lost 3 bases and J lost 6, with 11 bases in between. The CDR3 has 13 residues. This CDR3 reads CASSIGGRAEAFF. CDR3 nucleotide sequence: TGTGCCAGTAGTATCGGAGGGAGGGCTGAAGCTTTCTTT. The whole variable domain, remainder taken from reference TRBV19 and TRBJ1-1, is DGGITQSPKYLFRKEGQNVTLSCEQNLNHDAMYWYRQDPGQGLRLIYYSQIVNDFQKGDIAEGYSVSREKKESFPLTVTSAQKNPTAFYLCASSIGGRAEAFFGQGTRLTVV.

The rearrangement uses TRBV7-8 and TRBJ1-3; the D is unclear. The CDR3 runs to 15 residues. V lost 5 bases and J 1 base, leaving 12 bases between the germline ends. Germline V lookup: CDR1 SGHVS, CDR2 FQNEAQ. The CDR3 here is CASSATRSSGNTIYF. The CDR3 DNA sequence: TGTGCCAGCAGCGCCACGAGAAGTTCTGGAAACACCATATATTTT.

The chain is built from TRBV10-2 and TRBJ2-7, with D unclear. CDR3 length equals 14 residues. Trimming removed 4 bases at V and 0 bases at J, with 10 bases between. Germline lookup yields CDR1 WSHSY and CDR2 SAAADI. CDR3: CASSAGPGSYEQYF. DNA for the CDR3: TGCGCCAGCAGTGCTGGCCCAGGCTCCTACGAGCAGTACTTC.

The chain couples TRBV6-1 to TRBJ1-2; TRBD1 might be the D (5 bases). The germline V gene encodes CDR1 MNHNS and CDR2 SASEGT. The CDR3 runs to 14 residues. V was pared by 2 bases and J by 6 bases, with 13 bases between. The CDR3 region is CASSERGNGHGYTF. CDR3 bases: TGTGCCAGCAGTGAAAGGGGAAACGGCCATGGCTACACCTTC.

The CDR3 nucleotides read TGCAGCGTCCCCGGGGGGGGAGTGGGCACCGGGGAGCTGTTTTTT. Translating gives CSVPGGGVGTGELFF. The chain carries TRBV29-1 and TRBJ2-2; 8 bases match TRBD2. This CDR3 spans 15 amino acids. Germline V gene lookup returns CDR1 SQVTM and CDR2 ANQGSEA. The V gene end was trimmed by 6 bases and the J gene end by 4 bases; junction bases not matched to a gene: 10.

This chain links TRBV6-1 with TRBJ2-4; TRBD1 aligns across 8 bases. Trimming removed 6 bases from V and 5 bases from J; junction bases left unmatched: 3. CDR3 length: 13 amino acids. Germline lookup yields CDR1 MNHNS and CDR2 SASEGT. CDR3 nucleotides: TGTGCCAGCAGCGAGACAGGGGAAAACATTCAGTACTTC. It translates to CASSETGENIQYF.

The J gene is TRBJ1-5, the V gene TRBV13; the D gene is possibly TRBD1 (5 bases). The germline V and J ends were trimmed by 5 bases and 5 bases, with 16 bases remaining between them. There are 15 residues in the CDR3. The germline V gene encodes CDR1 PRHDT and CDR2 FYEKMQ (reference sequence). CDR3: CASSLSGRGDQPQHF. CDR3 DNA: TGTGCCAGCAGCCTCTCGGGGCGGGGAGATCAGCCCCAGCATTTT.

The rearrangement joins TRBV9 to TRBJ1-2; TRBD1 might be the D (5 bases). Per the germline V gene, CDR1 is SGDLS and CDR2 is YYNGEE. The CDR3 runs to 13 residues. V lost 4 bases and J lost 5, with 12 bases in between. The CDR3 DNA reads as TGTGCCAGCAGCAAGACAGTTAATTATGGCTACACCTTC. Translation gives CASSKTVNYGYTF.